A selection of T cell receptor beta chains follows, all from one sample in a study of blood T cell repertoires in COVID-19. The assay was immunoSEQ multiplex PCR, and TCRdb's table has in-frame clones only and misses some. The sample yields around 130,000 clones, roughly 80% seen once. The sequenced sample was peripheral blood. All receptors derive from a human donor in a cohort sampled during active COVID-19. The conserved cysteine and the conserved F or W are not part of the CDR3 here. The D gene is left open where the match is weak.

d_call | v_call | cdr3_aa
TRBD1 | TRBV7-6 | ASSLAGTGVTDTQY
TRBD2 | TRBV19 | ASNDGGASNEQF
TRBD2 | TRBV18 | ASGPSGQETQY
TRBD2 | TRBV7-6 | ASSLVAGDDLGNEQF
- | TRBV7-9 | ASSREGGPYNSPLH
- | TRBV2 | ASCGRRVEEKLF
- | TRBV6-2/TRBV6-3 | ASSLAGGQPQH
- | TRBV24-1 | ATSDSGTNRGHEQF
TRBD1 | TRBV11-2 | ASSLPSGDRYGYT
- | TRBV5-4 | ASSLGGSTDEQY
TRBD1 | TRBV7-9 | ASSTETGPGGNGYT
TRBD2 | TRBV5-6 | ASSWGLAGAGTQY
- | TRBV19 | ASSLRSVNSYEQY
- | TRBV29-1 | SVQGSTDTQY
- | TRBV5-4 | ASSVVGVTYNEQF
- | TRBV10-1 | ASSEQGSYNEQF
- | TRBV6-5 | ASSLDQSSYEQY
TRBD1 | TRBV20-1 | SAGQGETQY
- | TRBV5-1 | ASSLFPGSNQPQH
TRBD2 | TRBV7-8 | ASSLARGGTYNEQF
- | TRBV7-2 | ASSLEARGYNEQF
- | TRBV5-1 | ASSATGNTEAF
TRBD1 | TRBV9 | ASSTPQGVRGYT
- | TRBV4-1 | ASSHYRGLDNSPLH
TRBD2 | TRBV7-9 | ASRDTLAGGLNEQF
TRBD2 | TRBV3-1/TRBV3-2 | ASSQRTSGVSYEQY
TRBD1 | TRBV7-2 | ASSAGTGGHEQY
TRBD1 | TRBV25-1 | ASSSTSGTGAPIGTQY